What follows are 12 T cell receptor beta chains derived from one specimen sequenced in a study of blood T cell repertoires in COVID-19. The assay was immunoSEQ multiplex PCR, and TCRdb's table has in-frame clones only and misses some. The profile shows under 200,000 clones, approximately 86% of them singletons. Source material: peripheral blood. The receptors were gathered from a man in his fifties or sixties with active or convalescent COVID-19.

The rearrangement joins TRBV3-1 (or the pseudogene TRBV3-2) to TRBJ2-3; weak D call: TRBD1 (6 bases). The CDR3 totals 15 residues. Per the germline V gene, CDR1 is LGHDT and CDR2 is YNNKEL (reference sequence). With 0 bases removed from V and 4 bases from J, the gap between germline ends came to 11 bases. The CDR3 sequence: CASSQDMGASDTQYF. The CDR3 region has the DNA TGTGCCAGCAGCCAAGATATGGGGGCCTCAGATACGCAGTATTTT.

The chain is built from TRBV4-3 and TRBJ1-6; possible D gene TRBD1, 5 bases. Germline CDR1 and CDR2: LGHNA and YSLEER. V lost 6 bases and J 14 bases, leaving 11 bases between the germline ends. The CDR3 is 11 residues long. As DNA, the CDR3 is TGCGCCAGCAGTAGGGGAAGGGCCCTCCACTTT. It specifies CASSRGRALHF.

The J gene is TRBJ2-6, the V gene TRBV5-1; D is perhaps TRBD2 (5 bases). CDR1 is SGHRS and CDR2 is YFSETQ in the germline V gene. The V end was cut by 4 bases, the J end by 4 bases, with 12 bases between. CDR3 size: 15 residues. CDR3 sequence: CASSRGGPGANVLTF. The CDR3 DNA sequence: TGCGCCAGCAGCCGGGGTGGGCCCGGGGCCAACGTCCTGACTTTC.

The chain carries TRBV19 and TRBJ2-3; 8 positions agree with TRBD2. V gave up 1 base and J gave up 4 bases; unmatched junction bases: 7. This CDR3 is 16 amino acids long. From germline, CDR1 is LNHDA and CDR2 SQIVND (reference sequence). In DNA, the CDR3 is TGTGCCAGTAGTATAGTCGGCGGGGGGTTTCCAGATACGCAGTATTTT. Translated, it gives CASSIVGGGFPDTQYF.

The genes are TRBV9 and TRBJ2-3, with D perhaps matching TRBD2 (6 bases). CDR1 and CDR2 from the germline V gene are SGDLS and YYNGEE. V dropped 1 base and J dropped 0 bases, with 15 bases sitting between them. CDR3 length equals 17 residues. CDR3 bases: TGTGCCAGCAGCGTAAGCCGACTAGTTTCGAGCACAGATACGCAGTATTTT. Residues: CASSVSRLVSSTDTQYF.

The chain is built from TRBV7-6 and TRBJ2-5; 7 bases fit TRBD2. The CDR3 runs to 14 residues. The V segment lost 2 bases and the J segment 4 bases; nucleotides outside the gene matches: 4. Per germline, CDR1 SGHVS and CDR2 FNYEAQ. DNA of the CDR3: TGTGCCAGCAGCTTAAGACTAGCCGTAGAGACCCAGTACTTC. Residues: CASSLRLAVETQYF.

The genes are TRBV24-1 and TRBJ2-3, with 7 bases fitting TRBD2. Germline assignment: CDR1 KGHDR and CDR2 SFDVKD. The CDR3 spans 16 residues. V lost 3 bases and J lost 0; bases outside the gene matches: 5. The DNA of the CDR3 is TGTGCCACCAGTGATGTATCTAGCGGAAGCACAGATACGCAGTATTTT. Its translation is CATSDVSSGSTDTQYF.

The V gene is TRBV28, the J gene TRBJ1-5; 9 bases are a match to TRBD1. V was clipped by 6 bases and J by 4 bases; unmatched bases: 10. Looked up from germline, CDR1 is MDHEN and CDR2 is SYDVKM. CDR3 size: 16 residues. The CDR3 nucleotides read TGTGCCAGCAGGTTCGGGACAGGGCTAAGGAATCAGCCCCAGCATTTT. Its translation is CASRFGTGLRNQPQHF.

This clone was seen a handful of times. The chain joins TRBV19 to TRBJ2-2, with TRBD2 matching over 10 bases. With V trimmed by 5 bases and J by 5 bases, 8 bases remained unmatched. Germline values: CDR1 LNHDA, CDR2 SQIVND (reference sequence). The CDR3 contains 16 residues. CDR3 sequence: CASSLEAGGRTGELFF. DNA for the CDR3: TGTGCCAGTAGTCTCGAAGCGGGAGGGAGGACCGGGGAGCTGTTTTTT.

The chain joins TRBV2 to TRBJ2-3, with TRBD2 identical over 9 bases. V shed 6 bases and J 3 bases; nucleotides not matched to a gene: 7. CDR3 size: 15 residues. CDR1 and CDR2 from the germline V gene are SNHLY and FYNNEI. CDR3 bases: TGTGCCAGCAGCCCACTAGCGGGTGGAACAGATACGCAGTATTTT. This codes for CASSPLAGGTDTQYF.

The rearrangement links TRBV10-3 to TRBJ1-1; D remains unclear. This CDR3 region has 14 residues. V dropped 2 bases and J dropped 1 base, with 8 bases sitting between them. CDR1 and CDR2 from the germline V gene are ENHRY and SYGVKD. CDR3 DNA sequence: TGTGCCATCAGTGAGGTTGGGCAGAACACTGAAGCTTTCTTT. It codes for CAISEVGQNTEAFF.

DNA for the CDR3: TGTGCCAGCAGCTTAGGTTCTAGCGGGAGGGCCGGTCATGAGCAGTTCTTC. Its protein is CASSLGSSGRAGHEQFF. This chain uses TRBV7-6 with TRBJ2-1, with 12 bases lining up with TRBD2. The CDR3 covers 17 residues. Germline lookup yields CDR1 SGHVS and CDR2 FNYEAQ. V gave up 1 base and J gave up 8 bases; unmatched junction bases: 9.